Below are 4 T cell receptor beta chains sequenced from a single sample in a study of graft-versus-host responses after intestinal transplantation. Using immunoSEQ multiplex PCR, the repertoire was profiled, and TCRdb retains in-frame clones only, with some absent. The profile shows 100,000 or so clones, 90% to 95% of them singletons. These receptors are not linked to any known antigen. The source was unstimulated CD8+ T cells sorted from spleen or lymph node cells, collected before transplant. The receptors come from a human donor who was the organ donor for an intestinal transplant.

The chain carries TRBV6-1 and TRBJ1-3, with D tentatively TRBD1 (5 bases). The CDR3 loop spans 13 amino acids. The V end lost 0 bases, the J end lost 10 bases, and 10 bases lay between the germline ends. The V gene's germline CDR1 is MNHNS and CDR2 SASEGT. CDR3 sequence: CASSEAGGPTIYF. The CDR3 bases are TGTGCCAGCAGTGAAGCGGGGGGACCAACCATATATTTT.

The CDR3 reads CASSVGAGLGDTQYF. The CDR3 DNA reads TGTGCCAGCAGCGTAGGGGCAGGGTTAGGGGATACGCAGTATTTT. The chain carries TRBV9 and TRBJ2-3, with D maybe TRBD1 (5 bases). Deletions cut 0 bases from V and 6 bases from J, with 14 bases between. This CDR3 comprises 15 residues. The germline gives CDR1 SGDLS, CDR2 YYNGEE.

J is TRBJ2-7 and V is TRBV28; 9 nucleotides align to TRBD1. The CDR3 runs 13 residues. The V segment lost 6 bases and the J segment 5 bases; nucleotides outside the gene matches: 5. Germline V lookup: CDR1 MDHEN, CDR2 SYDVKM. CDR3: CASRIGTGNEQYF. In DNA form, the CDR3 reads TGTGCCAGCAGGATAGGGACAGGGAACGAGCAGTACTTC.

The CDR3 region has the DNA TGTGCCAGTAGTATAGTAGGAGCGGGGCGAGAGACCCAGTACTTC. This sequence encodes CASSIVGAGRETQYF. The gene calls are TRBV19 and TRBJ2-5, with 7 bases aligning to TRBD2. J lost 4 bases, V lost 1 base, and 6 bases had no gene match. Germline V gives CDR1 LNHDA, CDR2 SQIVND (reference sequence). The CDR3 loop spans 15 amino acids.